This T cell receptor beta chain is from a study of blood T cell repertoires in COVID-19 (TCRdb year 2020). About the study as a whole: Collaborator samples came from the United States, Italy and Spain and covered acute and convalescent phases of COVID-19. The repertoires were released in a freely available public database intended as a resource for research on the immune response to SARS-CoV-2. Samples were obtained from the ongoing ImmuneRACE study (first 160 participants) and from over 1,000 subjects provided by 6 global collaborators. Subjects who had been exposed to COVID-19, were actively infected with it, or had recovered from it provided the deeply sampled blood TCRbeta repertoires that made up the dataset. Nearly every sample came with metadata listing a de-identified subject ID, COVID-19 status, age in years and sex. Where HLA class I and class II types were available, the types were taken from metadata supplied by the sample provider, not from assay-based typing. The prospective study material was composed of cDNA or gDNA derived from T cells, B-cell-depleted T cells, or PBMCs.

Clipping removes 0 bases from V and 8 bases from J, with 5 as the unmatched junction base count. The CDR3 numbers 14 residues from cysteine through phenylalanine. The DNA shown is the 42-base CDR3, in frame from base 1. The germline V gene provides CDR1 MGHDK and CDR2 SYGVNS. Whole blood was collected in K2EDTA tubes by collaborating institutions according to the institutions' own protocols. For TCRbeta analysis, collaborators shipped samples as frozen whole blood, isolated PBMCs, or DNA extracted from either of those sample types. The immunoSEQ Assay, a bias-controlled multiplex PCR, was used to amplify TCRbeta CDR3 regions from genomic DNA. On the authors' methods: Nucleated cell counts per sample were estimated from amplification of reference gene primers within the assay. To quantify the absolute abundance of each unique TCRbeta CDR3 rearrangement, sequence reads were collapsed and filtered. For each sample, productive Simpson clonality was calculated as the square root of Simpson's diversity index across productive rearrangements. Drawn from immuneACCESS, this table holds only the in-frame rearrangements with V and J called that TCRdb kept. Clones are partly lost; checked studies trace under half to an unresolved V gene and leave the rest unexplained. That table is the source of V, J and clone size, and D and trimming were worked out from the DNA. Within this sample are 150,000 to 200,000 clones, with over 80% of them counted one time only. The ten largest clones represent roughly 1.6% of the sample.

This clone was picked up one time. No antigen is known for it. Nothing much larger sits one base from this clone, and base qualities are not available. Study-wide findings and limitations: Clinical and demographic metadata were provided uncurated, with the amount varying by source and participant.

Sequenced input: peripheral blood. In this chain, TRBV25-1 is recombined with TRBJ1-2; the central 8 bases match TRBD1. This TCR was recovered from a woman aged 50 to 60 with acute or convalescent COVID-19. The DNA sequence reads TGTGCCAGCAGTGAATACAGGGGGCAGACGGGCTACACCTTC. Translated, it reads CASSEYRGQTGYTF.